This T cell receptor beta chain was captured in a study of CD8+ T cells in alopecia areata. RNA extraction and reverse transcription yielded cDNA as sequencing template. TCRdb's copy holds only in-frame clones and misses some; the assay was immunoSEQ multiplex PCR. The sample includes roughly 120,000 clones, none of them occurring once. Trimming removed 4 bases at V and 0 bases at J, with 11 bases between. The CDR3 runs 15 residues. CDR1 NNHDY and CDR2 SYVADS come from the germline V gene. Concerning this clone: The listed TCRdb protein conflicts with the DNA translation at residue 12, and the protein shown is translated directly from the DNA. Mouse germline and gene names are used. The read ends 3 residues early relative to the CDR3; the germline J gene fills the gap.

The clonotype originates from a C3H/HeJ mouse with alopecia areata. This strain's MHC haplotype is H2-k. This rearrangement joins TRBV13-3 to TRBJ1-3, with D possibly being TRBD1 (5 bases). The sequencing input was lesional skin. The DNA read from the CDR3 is TGTGCCAGCAGTCGGCAGGGCTATTCTGGAAATACG. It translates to CASSRQGYSGNT. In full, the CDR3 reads CASSRQGYSGNTLYF.